This T cell receptor (beta chain) was captured in a study of cytomegalovirus exposure and HLA in healthy donors. Overall study findings and caveats: Most likely, a cluster of highly shared sequence variants arose as a sequencing artifact. Per a prior analysis, the majority of TCR beta V segments were productive roughly 87% or roughly 30% of the time.

Although they were nominally healthy when sampled, donors likely had unrecorded immune exposures. Notes on this clone: Its cognate antigen is unknown.

PCR employed 60 Vbeta and 13 Jbeta primers. Profiled with immunoSEQ multiplex PCR; TCRdb holds only in-frame clones, not every one. The sample contains over 100,000 clones, approximately 70% of which appear only once. Sequenced input: PBMCs. This receptor was identified in a man aged 25 to 45 in good health and CMV-seropositive.

The CDR3 reads CASSYSNPQNQPQHF. The CDR3 nucleotides read TGTGCCAGCAGTTACTCGAACCCCCAGAATCAGCCCCAGCATTTT. This chain joins TRBV6-5 and TRBJ1-5; the D is unclear. CDR1 MNHEY and CDR2 SVGAGI come from the germline V gene. The CDR3 length is 15 residues. V shed 0 bases and J shed 4 bases, with 10 bases lying between them.